These T cell receptor beta chains were read from a single sample in a study of long-term antiretroviral therapy in people with HIV. Profiled with immunoSEQ multiplex PCR; TCRdb holds only in-frame clones, not every one. The sample lists roughly 34,000 clones, 70% to 80% occurring once. Sample: unsorted PBMCs, taken 1.9 years after starting antiretroviral therapy. The receptors were sampled from a man aged 18 to 30 with HIV. CDR3s include the opening cysteine and the closing phenylalanine or tryptophan. A D gene is named only where the DNA matches it firmly. Expanded clones get a size class; other rows say once, few or many, or leave the size out.

V: TRBV6-1; J: TRBJ2-3; size: .; D: TRBD2; DNA: TGTGCCAGCAGCGGACTAGCGGGGGGCACAGATACGCAGTATTTT; CDR3: CASSGLAGGTDTQYF
V: TRBV7-9; J: TRBJ1-6; size: few; D: .; DNA: TGTGCCAGCAGCTATACAGGTTTTAATTCACCCCTCCACTTT; CDR3: CASSYTGFNSPLHF
V: TRBV4-1; J: TRBJ2-3; size: once; D: .; DNA: TGCGCCAGCAGCCAAGAGCACAGTTTGAGCACAGATACGCAGTATTTT; CDR3: CASSQEHSLSTDTQYF
V: TRBV9; J: TRBJ1-4; size: .; D: .; DNA: TGTGCCAGCAGCGTAGTTGGGGGAGCTAATGAAAAACTGTTTTTT; CDR3: CASSVVGGANEKLFF
V: TRBV27; J: TRBJ2-7; size: .; D: .; DNA: TGTGCCAGCAGTTTATATCCTCAGGGGTATGAATACGAGCAGTACTTC; CDR3: CASSLYPQGYEYEQYF
V: TRBV5-1; J: TRBJ1-2; size: .; D: .; DNA: TGCGCCAGCAGCTTGGGCAGGGTGGGAGGAAGCTACACCTTC; CDR3: CASSLGRVGGSYTF
V: TRBV6-5; J: TRBJ2-5; size: .; D: .; DNA: TGTGCCAGCATGCGGAGCTCCTTGGGGGAGACCCAGTACTTC; CDR3: CASMRSSLGETQYF
V: TRBV2; J: TRBJ1-2; size: .; D: TRBD1; DNA: TGTGCCAGCACCCCAGTCGGACAGGACTATGGCTACACCTTC; CDR3: CASTPVGQDYGYTF
V: TRBV11-2; J: TRBJ2-1; size: .; D: TRBD1; DNA: TGTGCCAGCAGCTTAGATTCGGCCGGGACAGCGGTTAGGGCGATCTTC; CDR3: CASSLDSAGTAVRAIF
V: TRBV28; J: TRBJ2-3; size: .; D: .; DNA: TGTGCCAGCAGTTTTAGCCGACAGCTAGATACGCAGTATTTT; CDR3: CASSFSRQLDTQYF
V: TRBV5-4; J: TRBJ1-1; size: .; D: .; DNA: TGTGCCAGCAGCTTAGAGGAGGGGACTGAAGCTTTCTTT; CDR3: CASSLEEGTEAFF
V: TRBV28; J: TRBJ2-3; size: .; D: .; DNA: TGTGCCAGCAGTTTAGGGGTAGCCGGGGCCACAGATACGCAGTATTTT; CDR3: CASSLGVAGATDTQYF
V: TRBV4-1; J: TRBJ1-6; size: .; D: .; DNA: TGCGCCAGCAGCCAAGGACCGATCTCCTATAATTCACCCCTCCACTTT; CDR3: CASSQGPISYNSPLHF
V: TRBV10-3; J: TRBJ2-3; size: once; D: TRBD2; DNA: TGTGCCATCAGAAGTAGCGGGGGCCTTAGCACAGATACGCAGTATTTT; CDR3: CAIRSSGGLSTDTQYF
V: TRBV29-1; J: TRBJ1-1; size: .; D: .; DNA: TGCAGCGTTGAGCCCCAGGAGAACACTGAAGCTTTCTTT; CDR3: CSVEPQENTEAFF
V: TRBV18; J: TRBJ1-4; size: .; D: .; DNA: TGTGCCAGCTCATCAGGCGAACCGACTAATGAAAAACTGTTTTTT; CDR3: CASSSGEPTNEKLFF
V: TRBV7-2; J: TRBJ1-5; size: once; D: .; DNA: TGTGCCAGCAGAAAACAGGACAATCAGCCCCAGCATTTT; CDR3: CASRKQDNQPQHF
V: TRBV6-1; J: TRBJ2-7; size: .; D: .; DNA: TGTGCCAGCAGTGAAGCGGGGGAGAGCTACGAGCAGTACTTC; CDR3: CASSEAGESYEQYF
V: TRBV7-7; J: TRBJ2-3; size: once; D: TRBD1; DNA: TGTGCTAGCAGCTTATACCCCCCTGGACAGGCTTTGGGTACGCAGTATTTT; CDR3: CASSLYPPGQALGTQYF
V: TRBV4-2; J: TRBJ1-1; size: .; D: .; DNA: TGTGCCAGCAGCCAAGATATTCAGAATTCGAACACTGAAGCTTTCTTT; CDR3: CASSQDIQNSNTEAFF
V: TRBV28; J: TRBJ2-2; size: .; D: .; DNA: TGTGCCAGCAGTTTATGCGGGGAGTGCACCGGGGAGCTGTTTTTT; CDR3: CASSLCGECTGELFF
V: TRBV6-5; J: TRBJ2-7; size: .; D: .; DNA: TGTGCCAGCAGTTACTCGGACGGAGGAGCCTACGAGCAGTACTTC; CDR3: CASSYSDGGAYEQYF
V: TRBV7-2; J: TRBJ2-5; size: .; D: .; DNA: TGTGCCAGCAGCTTATTTGAGACCCAGTACTTC; CDR3: CASSLFETQYF
V: TRBV5-4; J: TRBJ2-7; size: .; D: TRBD1; DNA: TGTGCCAGCAGCCCCGGAACCGGGACAGGGTGGCAAGAGCAGTACTTC; CDR3: CASSPGTGTGWQEQYF
V: TRBV5-1; J: TRBJ2-5; size: .; D: .; DNA: TGCGCCAGCAGCTTAGGAGGGACGGGGGAGACCCAGTACTTC; CDR3: CASSLGGTGETQYF
V: TRBV11-2; J: TRBJ1-1; size: .; D: .; DNA: TGTGCCAGCAGCCGGGGTCGCACTGAAGCTTTCTTT; CDR3: CASSRGRTEAFF
V: TRBV28; J: TRBJ1-4; size: .; D: .; DNA: TGTGCCAGCAGGGTTCTGGGGGAGGGTAATGAAAAACTGTTTTTT; CDR3: CASRVLGEGNEKLFF
V: TRBV5-4; J: TRBJ2-6; size: .; D: TRBD2; DNA: TGTGCCAGCAGCTGGACTAGCGGGGGGGCCTCTGGGGCCAACGTCCTGACTTTC; CDR3: CASSWTSGGASGANVLTF
V: TRBV7-8; J: TRBJ1-2; size: .; D: .; DNA: TGTGCCAGCAGCTCCGGGGCCCACTATGGCTACACCTTC; CDR3: CASSSGAHYGYTF
V: TRBV6-1; J: TRBJ1-2; size: few; D: TRBD1; DNA: TGTGCCAGCAGTGAGGTAGACAGGGTGGGAGGCTACACCTTC; CDR3: CASSEVDRVGGYTF
V: TRBV25-1; J: TRBJ1-1; size: .; D: .; DNA: TGTGCCAGCAGTGGTCAGCAGCTCCAACCGGGGGGCACTGAAGCTTTCTTT; CDR3: CASSGQQLQPGGTEAFF
V: TRBV19; J: TRBJ1-1; size: few; D: TRBD1; DNA: TGTGCCAGTAGTTGGACAGGGGGCAACACTGAAGCTTTCTTT; CDR3: CASSWTGGNTEAFF
V: TRBV5-4; J: TRBJ1-1; size: .; D: .; DNA: TGTGCCAGCAGCTACGGGGATACAGAGAACACTGAAGCTTTCTTT; CDR3: CASSYGDTENTEAFF
V: TRBV2; J: TRBJ2-1; size: .; D: .; DNA: TGTGCCAGCTCGGGGGGCCGGGTATCCTACAATGAGCAGTTCTTC; CDR3: CASSGGRVSYNEQFF
V: TRBV27; J: TRBJ2-3; size: few; D: .; DNA: TGTGCCAGCAGAAAGGGGACTTCATTTGTAATGGATACGCAGTATTTT; CDR3: CASRKGTSFVMDTQYF
V: TRBV18; J: TRBJ1-1; size: .; D: .; DNA: TGTGCCAGCTCACCACAGGGGGGGGAGAACACTGAAGCTTTCTTT; CDR3: CASSPQGGENTEAFF
V: TRBV5-4; J: TRBJ1-3; size: few; D: .; DNA: TGTGCCAGCAGCTTGTTTGCTGGAAACACCATATATTTT; CDR3: CASSLFAGNTIYF
V: TRBV5-1; J: TRBJ2-1; size: .; D: .; DNA: TGCGCCAGCAAAACAATCGGGGGAGCCAACAATGAGCAGTTCTTC; CDR3: CASKTIGGANNEQFF
V: TRBV7-8; J: TRBJ2-2; size: .; D: TRBD2; DNA: TGTGCCAGCAAAGGAGGGTCCGGGACTATGAACACCGGGGAGCTGTTTTTT; CDR3: CASKGGSGTMNTGELFF
V: TRBV18; J: TRBJ2-1; size: .; D: .; DNA: TGTGCCAGCTCAACGGACAGCTCCTACAATGAGCAGTTCTTC; CDR3: CASSTDSSYNEQFF
V: TRBV19; J: TRBJ2-1; size: .; D: TRBD1; DNA: TGTGCCAGTAGTATGGGACAGGGGGCCTACAATGAGCAGTTCTTC; CDR3: CASSMGQGAYNEQFF
V: TRBV15; J: TRBJ1-5; size: .; D: .; DNA: TGTGCCACCAGCAGAGATATGGGGGTAAATCAGCCCCAGCATTTT; CDR3: CATSRDMGVNQPQHF
V: TRBV11-2; J: TRBJ2-1; size: .; D: TRBD2; DNA: TGTGCCAGCAGCCCGACAAATTCGGGGGGGCCCGGCAATGAGCAGTTCTTC; CDR3: CASSPTNSGGPGNEQFF
V: TRBV15; J: TRBJ1-5; size: .; D: .; DNA: TGTGCCACCAGCAGCTGGACAAGTAAGAGGGGAAATCAGCCCCAGCATTTT; CDR3: CATSSWTSKRGNQPQHF
V: TRBV13; J: TRBJ1-2; size: .; D: .; DNA: TGTGCCAGCAGCTCCCAAGGCGGGCAGGGGCTCTATGGCTACACCTTC; CDR3: CASSSQGGQGLYGYTF
V: TRBV13; J: TRBJ2-2; size: .; D: .; DNA: TGTGCCAGCACACCTGCCAGGGGTGCCGGGGAGCTGTTTTTT; CDR3: CASTPARGAGELFF
V: TRBV11-2; J: TRBJ1-2; size: .; D: .; DNA: TGTGCCAGCAGCTTAACCTCAGGTTACTATGGCTACACCTTC; CDR3: CASSLTSGYYGYTF
V: TRBV5-1; J: TRBJ2-7; size: .; D: TRBD1; DNA: TGCGCCAGCAGCTTGGGGCAGGGGGTCGAGCAGTACTTC; CDR3: CASSLGQGVEQYF
V: TRBV5-6; J: TRBJ2-5; size: .; D: TRBD1; DNA: TGTGCCAGCAGCCATCCGGGACAGGGAGGTGAGACCCAGTACTTC; CDR3: CASSHPGQGGETQYF
V: TRBV5-1; J: TRBJ1-6; size: few; D: TRBD1; DNA: TGCGCCAGCAGCTCCGTGGGACAGACGAATTCACCCCTCCACTTT; CDR3: CASSSVGQTNSPLHF
V: TRBV5-1; J: TRBJ2-7; size: .; D: TRBD1; DNA: TGCGCCAGCAGCCAGCGACAGGGTGACTACGAGCAGTACTTC; CDR3: CASSQRQGDYEQYF
V: TRBV27; J: TRBJ1-1; size: medium-sized; D: .; DNA: TGTGCCAGCAGTTGGACCTCTAATTGGGGCACTGAAGCTTTCTTT; CDR3: CASSWTSNWGTEAFF
V: TRBV2; J: TRBJ1-4; size: .; D: .; DNA: TGTGCCAGCAGAGGTGCAACTAATGAAAAACTGTTTTTT; CDR3: CASRGATNEKLFF
V: TRBV2; J: TRBJ1-1; size: .; D: .; DNA: TGTGCCACCATGTCCTTGACGTTGAACACTGAAGCTTTCTTT; CDR3: CATMSLTLNTEAFF
V: TRBV2; J: TRBJ1-3; size: .; D: .; DNA: TGTGCCAGCAGTAGGATCGAAGGAAACACCATATATTTT; CDR3: CASSRIEGNTIYF
V: TRBV19; J: TRBJ1-2; size: .; D: .; DNA: TGTGCCAGTAGTATACAAGGGCTCGGCTACACCTTC; CDR3: CASSIQGLGYTF
V: TRBV11-3; J: TRBJ2-3; size: .; D: .; DNA: TGTGCCAGCAGGGCGACAAGTAGAAGCGATACGCAGTATTTT; CDR3: CASRATSRSDTQYF